One and the same sample provided the 20 T cell receptor beta chains below, sequenced in a study of blood T cell repertoires in COVID-19. TCRdb keeps only in-frame clones here, not all; method: immunoSEQ multiplex PCR. Among around 100,000 clones listed, 90% to 95% were seen once. Source material: peripheral blood. These receptor sequences come from a human donor with active COVID-19. The donor label of this sample is uncertain.

J is TRBJ2-3 and V is TRBV12-3 or TRBV12-4, with 9 bases lining up with TRBD2. CDR3 length equals 13 residues. The V and J ends lost 7 bases and 4 bases, in that order; junction bases with no gene match: 3. In nucleotides, the CDR3 is TGTGCCAGCAACCCTAGCGGGGCAGATACGCAGTATTTT. Its protein is CASNPSGADTQYF.

The chain carries TRBV7-2 and TRBJ1-5; TRBD1 matches 7 bases. The J segment lost 6 bases and the V segment lost 4 bases, leaving 6 bases of the junction unmatched. Germline V gives CDR1 SGHTA, CDR2 FQGNSA. This CDR3 has 14 residues. Here the CDR3 reads CASSSGQVPQPQHF. CDR3 nucleotides: TGTGCCAGCAGCTCAGGACAGGTCCCTCAGCCCCAGCATTTT.

The V gene is TRBV6-5, the J gene TRBJ2-5; D uncertain. Germline CDR1 MNHEY, CDR2 SVGAGI. The CDR3 totals 11 residues. V was cut by 4 bases and J by 7 bases, with 7 bases left in between. CDR3 nucleotide sequence: TGTGCCAGCAGTTCCCCGGGGACCCAGTACTTC. This translates into CASSSPGTQYF.

J is TRBJ2-7 and V is TRBV19; D perhaps matches TRBD1 (6 bases). This CDR3 has 15 residues. Germline V CDR1 and CDR2: LNHDA, SQIVND (reference sequence). The ends were cut back, 4 bases at V and 2 bases at J, with 15 bases in the middle. The CDR3 spells CASSTPTGNPYEQYF. CDR3 in DNA: TGTGCCAGTAGTACCCCCACAGGGAACCCCTACGAGCAGTACTTC.

CDR3 in DNA: TGTGCCAGCAGCTTAGCAGCGGGGAGGGGCTACACCTTC. It translates to CASSLAAGRGYTF. The V gene is TRBV7-2, the J gene TRBJ1-2, with D hard to call. The CDR3 contains 13 residues. Germline loops: CDR1 SGHTA, CDR2 FQGNSA. Trimming cost V 0 bases and J 8 bases, with 10 bases left between them.

V gene TRBV27 combines with J gene TRBJ2-7; 10 bases map to TRBD2. Unmatched junction bases numbered 6, after V lost 9 bases and J lost 4 bases. Germline V lookup: CDR1 MNHEY, CDR2 SMNVEV (reference sequence). This CDR3 contains 13 residues. The CDR3 DNA reads TGTGCCAGTGGACTAGCGGCCTCTTACGAGCAGTACTTC. Protein sequence: CASGLAASYEQYF.

V gene TRBV6-6 combines with J gene TRBJ1-1; D uncertain. The CDR3 contains 14 residues. Germline V gives CDR1 MNHNY, CDR2 SVGAGI (reference sequence). V was shortened by 0 bases and J by 6 bases, with 11 bases between the two germline ends. Here the CDR3 reads CASSYSRDTSEAFF. The CDR3 coding sequence is TGTGCCAGCAGTTACTCCAGAGACACCTCTGAAGCTTTCTTT.

The chain joins TRBV6-5 to TRBJ2-7; weak D call: TRBD2 (5 bases). V was cut by 6 bases and J by 0 bases, with 12 bases left in between. This CDR3 contains 14 residues. Germline lookup yields CDR1 MNHEY and CDR2 SVGAGI. CDR3: CASRRPGTSYEQYF. The CDR3 DNA reads as TGTGCCAGCAGGCGACCGGGAACCTCCTACGAGCAGTACTTC.

V and J are TRBV3-1 (or the pseudogene TRBV3-2) and TRBJ2-7; D might be TRBD2 (6 bases). This CDR3 comprises 15 residues. Trimming took off 4 bases at V and 2 bases at J, with 15 bases between the two ends. Germline lookup yields CDR1 LGHDT and CDR2 YNNKEL (reference sequence). The CDR3 bases are TGTGCCAGCAGCCCTCGGGAAGGGAGGACCTACGAGCAGTACTTC. This gives the protein CASSPREGRTYEQYF.

J is TRBJ2-3 and V is TRBV29-1, with D perhaps matching TRBD2 (5 bases). Trimming took 4 bases from V and 4 from J, leaving 9 bases between them. Germline CDR1 and CDR2: SQVTM and ANQGSEA. The CDR3 has 12 amino acids. This CDR3 is CSVGSEADTQYF. CDR3 DNA sequence: TGCAGCGTTGGGTCGGAGGCAGATACGCAGTATTTT.

In regard to this clone: The same CDR3 can be traced to other DNA sequences in this sample. The chain is built from TRBV7-9 and TRBJ2-2, with 9 bases lining up with TRBD1. CDR3 size: 14 residues. Germline-derived CDR1 and CDR2 are SEHNR and FQNEAQ (reference sequence). Trimming removed 5 bases from V and 5 bases from J; junction bases left unmatched: 3. This chain's CDR3 is CASSLTGGTGELFF. CDR3 sequence (DNA): TGTGCCAGCAGCCTGACAGGGGGGACCGGGGAGCTGTTTTTT.

The gene calls are TRBV19 and TRBJ1-1; no reliable D call. Per germline, CDR1 LNHDA and CDR2 SQIVND (reference sequence). The CDR3 has 14 residues. Trimming removed 5 bases from V and 4 bases from J, with 14 bases in between. CDR3 residues: CASSSGGIGTEAFF. Here the CDR3 DNA reads TGTGCCAGTAGTTCGGGCGGGATCGGCACTGAAGCTTTCTTT.

V is TRBV9 and J is TRBJ1-2; possibly TRBD1 for D (6 bases). CDR1 and CDR2 (germline): SGDLS, YYNGEE. The CDR3 contains 14 residues. The V gene lost 4 bases and the J gene lost 6 bases, with 16 bases spanning the gap. The CDR3: CASSSSMDRDGYTF. The CDR3 DNA follows: TGTGCCAGCAGCTCCTCGATGGACAGAGATGGCTACACCTTC. Complete variable domain (other parts from reference TRBV9 and TRBJ1-2): DSGVTQTPKHLITATGQRVTLRCSPRSGDLSVYWYQQSLDQGLQFLIQYYNGEERAKGNILERFSAQQFPDLHSELNLSSLELGDSALYFCASSSSMDRDGYTFGSGTRLTVV.

The chain has TRBV27 and TRBJ1-5; 7 nucleotides align to TRBD1. V dropped 6 bases and J dropped 10; count of bases not matched to a gene: 15. Germline V gene data show CDR1 as MNHEY and CDR2 as SMNVEV (reference sequence). The CDR3 contains 15 residues. Here the CDR3 reads CASRGWTGRMGPQHF. The CDR3 DNA follows: TGTGCCAGCAGGGGATGGACAGGTCGTATGGGCCCCCAGCATTTT.

The DNA of the CDR3 is TGTGCCAGCAGTTTCGGGGGGGACCCCTACGAGCAGTACTTC. Encoded protein: CASSFGGDPYEQYF. The rearrangement uses TRBV6-2 or TRBV6-3 and TRBJ2-7, with 8 bases fitting TRBD2. CDR3 length equals 14 residues. CDR1 is MNHEY, CDR2 SVGEGT, per germline. J lost 2 bases, V lost 4 bases, and 4 bases had no gene match.

The chain uses TRBV14 and TRBJ2-5; 9 bases map to TRBD1. The CDR3 length is 23 residues. With 0 bases clipped from V and 5 bases from J, the junction kept 28 bases outside the gene matches. CDR1 is SGHDN and CDR2 is FVKESK in the germline V gene. In DNA form, the CDR3 reads TGTGCCAGCAGCCAAGAATCTCTCCACACGAGGCATTCACAGACAGGGGGTCGGGAGACCCAGTACTTC. The encoded protein is CASSQESLHTRHSQTGGRETQYF.

The rearrangement links TRBV6-5 to TRBJ2-5; D perhaps matches TRBD1 (5 bases). Deletions cut 6 bases from V and 12 bases from J, with 17 bases between. Per germline, CDR1 MNHEY and CDR2 SVGAGI. The CDR3 length is 12 residues. The CDR3 DNA is TGTGCCAGCAGCAGGCAGCCAGAAGGGGAGTACTTC. This codes for CASSRQPEGEYF.

This clone was recorded once. The rearrangement links TRBV19 to TRBJ1-1, with TRBD1 matching 12 bases. The CDR3 is 15 amino acids. Germline V gene sequence: CDR1 LNHDA, CDR2 SQIVND (reference sequence). The V gene end was trimmed by 7 bases and the J gene end by 3 bases; junction bases not matched to a gene: 6. CDR3 region: CASISRDRGHTEAFF. As DNA, the CDR3 is TGTGCCAGTATCTCTCGGGACAGGGGGCACACTGAAGCTTTCTTT.

The V call is TRBV7-6, the J call TRBJ2-3; a possible D gene is TRBD2 (5 bases). Trimming removed 2 bases at V and 3 bases at J, with 12 bases between. The CDR3 runs to 15 residues. Germline loops: CDR1 SGHVS, CDR2 FNYEAQ. The CDR3 nucleotides read TGTGCCAGCAGCTTAATGTCCGGGAAGACAGATACGCAGTATTTT. Protein sequence: CASSLMSGKTDTQYF.

The chain joins TRBV27 to TRBJ2-1, with D tentatively TRBD1 (6 bases). The CDR3 has 13 residues. Trimming cost V 5 bases and J 6 bases, with 11 bases left between them. Germline values: CDR1 MNHEY, CDR2 SMNVEV (reference sequence). The CDR3 DNA follows: TGTGCCAGCAGTCACAGGACAGCCAATGAGCAGTTCTTC. Residues: CASSHRTANEQFF.